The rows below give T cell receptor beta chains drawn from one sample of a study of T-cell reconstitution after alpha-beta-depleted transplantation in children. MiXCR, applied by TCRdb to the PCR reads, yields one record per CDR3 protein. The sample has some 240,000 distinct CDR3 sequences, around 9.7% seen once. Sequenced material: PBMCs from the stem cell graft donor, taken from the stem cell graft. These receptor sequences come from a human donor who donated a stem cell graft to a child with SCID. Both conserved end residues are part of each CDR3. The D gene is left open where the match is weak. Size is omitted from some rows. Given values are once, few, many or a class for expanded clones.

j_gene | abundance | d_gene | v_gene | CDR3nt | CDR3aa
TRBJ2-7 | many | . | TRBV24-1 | TGTGCCACCAGTGATCGGGGGCCCGACAGGGTCGAGCAGTACTTC | CATSDRGPDRVEQYF
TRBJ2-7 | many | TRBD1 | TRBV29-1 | TGCAGCGTTGAAGAGCCCGCCGGGACAGGTATCTACGAGCAGTACTTC | CSVEEPAGTGIYEQYF
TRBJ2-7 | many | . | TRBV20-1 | TGCAGTGCCCCCGGACATGGCGGTTCGTACGAGCAGTACTTC | CSAPGHGGSYEQYF
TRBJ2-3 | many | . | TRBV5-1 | TGCGCCAGCAGCTCGGACTGGGAGTGGGCAGATACGCAGTATTTT | CASSSDWEWADTQYF
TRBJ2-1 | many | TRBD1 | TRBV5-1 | TGCGCCAGCAGCTATGCGACAGGGTCCCACAATGAGCAGTTCTTC | CASSYATGSHNEQFF
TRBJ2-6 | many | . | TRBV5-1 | TGCGCCAGCAGCTTGGGTCCGAACTCTGGGGCCAACGTCCTGACTTTC | CASSLGPNSGANVLTF
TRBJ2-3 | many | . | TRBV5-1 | TGCGCCAGCAGCTTGGGGACGGCTCCTAGCACAGATACGCAGTATTTT | CASSLGTAPSTDTQYF
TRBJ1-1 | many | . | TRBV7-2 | TGTGCCAGCGCGGGACACATGAACACTGAAGCTTTCTTT | CASAGHMNTEAFF
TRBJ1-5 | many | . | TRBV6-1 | TGTGCCAGCAGTCCCAAACCTTGGGGCAATCAGCCCCAGCATTTT | CASSPKPWGNQPQHF
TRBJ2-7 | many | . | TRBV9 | TGTGCCAGCAGCACCCCGATAGGGGGGGGCGAGAACTACGAGCAGTACTTC | CASSTPIGGGENYEQYF
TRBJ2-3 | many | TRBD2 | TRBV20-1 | TGCAGTGCTAGACCACGGACTAGCACGGGCAGGACGCAGTATTTT | CSARPRTSTGRTQYF
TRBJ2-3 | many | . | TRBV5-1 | TGCGCCAGCAGCTCAGGGACCTTTAGCACAGATACGCAGTATTTT | CASSSGTFSTDTQYF
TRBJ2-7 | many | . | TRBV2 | TGTGCCAGCAGTGGTAGCGCAGATAGCTCCTACGAGCAGTACTTC | CASSGSADSSYEQYF
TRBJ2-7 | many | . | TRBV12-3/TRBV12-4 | TGTGCCAGCAGTCCTACAGGTTCCCGATCCTACGAGCAGTACTTC | CASSPTGSRSYEQYF
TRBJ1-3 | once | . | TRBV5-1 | TGCGCCAGCAGCTTGGGCCCCGAGTGGGGAAACACCATATATTTT | CASSLGPEWGNTIYF
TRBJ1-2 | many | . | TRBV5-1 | TGCGCCAGCAGCCAACAGGCGGCAGGCGGATATGGCTACACCTTC | CASSQQAAGGYGYTF
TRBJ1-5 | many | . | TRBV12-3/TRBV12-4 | TGTGCCAGCAGTTTGAGGATCAATCAGCCCCAGCATTTT | CASSLRINQPQHF
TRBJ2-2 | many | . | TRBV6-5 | TGTGCCAGCAGTCGTGGCGGGGAGCTGTTTTTT | CASSRGGELFF
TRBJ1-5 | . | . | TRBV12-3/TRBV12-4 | TGTGCCAGCAGCCGCTCGCCAGATCCCTATAGCAATCAGCCCCAGCATTTT | CASSRSPDPYSNQPQHF
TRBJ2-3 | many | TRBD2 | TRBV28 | TGTGCCAGCAGTCCCCTCGGAGCGGGGGGCACAGATACGCAGTATTTT | CASSPLGAGGTDTQYF
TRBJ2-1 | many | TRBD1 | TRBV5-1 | TGCGCCAGCAGCTTAAATGACAGGGTTGAGCAGTTCTTC | CASSLNDRVEQFF
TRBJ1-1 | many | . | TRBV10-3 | TGTGCCATCAGTGAGTCTCGGGGGCTAGGCACTGAAGCTTTCTTT | CAISESRGLGTEAFF
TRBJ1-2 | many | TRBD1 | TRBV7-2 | TGTGCCAGCAGCTTAGGTTCGGGACAGCTCTATGGCTACACCTTC | CASSLGSGQLYGYTF
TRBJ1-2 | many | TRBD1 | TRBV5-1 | TGCGCCAGCAGCTTAGCCGTAGACAGGGGCGATGGCTACACCTTC | CASSLAVDRGDGYTF
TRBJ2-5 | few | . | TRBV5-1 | TGCGCCAGCAGCTTGGAAGGCCCCCAGTACCAAGAGACCCAGTACTTC | CASSLEGPQYQETQYF
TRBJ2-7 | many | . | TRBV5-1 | TGCGCCAGCAGCTTGAGCCGGTCCCACGAGCAGTACTTC | CASSLSRSHEQYF
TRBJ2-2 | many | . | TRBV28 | TGTGCCAGCACCCCCATGACAGACACCGGGGAGCTGTTTTTT | CASTPMTDTGELFF